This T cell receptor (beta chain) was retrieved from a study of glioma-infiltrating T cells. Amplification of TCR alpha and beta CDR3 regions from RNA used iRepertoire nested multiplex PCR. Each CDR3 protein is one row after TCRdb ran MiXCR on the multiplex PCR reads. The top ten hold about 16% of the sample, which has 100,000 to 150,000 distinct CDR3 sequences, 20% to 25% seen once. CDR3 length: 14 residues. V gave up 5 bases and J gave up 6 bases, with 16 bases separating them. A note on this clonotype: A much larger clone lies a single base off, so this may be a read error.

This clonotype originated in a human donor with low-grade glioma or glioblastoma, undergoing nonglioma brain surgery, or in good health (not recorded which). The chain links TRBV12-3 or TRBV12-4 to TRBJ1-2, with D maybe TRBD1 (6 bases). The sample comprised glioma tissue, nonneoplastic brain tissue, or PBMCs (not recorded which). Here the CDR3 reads CASSATTGYNGYTF. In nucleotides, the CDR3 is TGTGCCAGCAGTGCCACTACAGGGTACAATGGCTACACCTTC.